The 6 T cell receptor beta chains in this list originate from one sample, sequenced in a study of cytomegalovirus exposure and HLA in healthy donors. Primers: 60 Vbeta forward and 13 Jbeta reverse. Method: immunoSEQ multiplex PCR; TCRdb's copy keeps in-frame clones and lacks some. Seen in this sample are around 140,000 clones; the ten most common clones hold 1.5% to 2%. The sequenced sample consisted of PBMCs. The receptors shown here come from a man younger than 30 in good health and CMV-seronegative.

V usage is TRBV7-6 and J usage is TRBJ2-7; TRBD2 agrees at 8 bases. The CDR3 spans 16 residues. Germline CDR1 is SGHVS and CDR2 is FNYEAQ. Losses at the gene ends were 5 bases for V and 6 bases for J; bases not matched to a gene: 15. The CDR3 sequence: CASSRRAGGDVSEQYF. Here the CDR3 DNA reads TGTGCCAGCAGCCGGCGGGCGGGGGGCGACGTTTCCGAGCAGTACTTC.

The rearrangement uses TRBV19 and TRBJ2-3; D possibly corresponds to TRBD2 (6 bases). The CDR3 contains 15 residues. Germline CDR1 LNHDA, CDR2 SQIVND (reference sequence). The V end lost 7 bases, the J end lost 3 bases, and 17 bases lay between the germline ends. The chain's CDR3 is CASTRRAGSTDTQYF. The DNA of the CDR3 is TGTGCCAGTACGAGGAGGGCAGGATCGACAGATACGCAGTATTTT.

The gene calls are TRBV28 and TRBJ2-2; perhaps TRBD1 as D (5 bases). Germline V CDR1 and CDR2: MDHEN, SYDVKM. The germline V and J ends were trimmed by 6 bases and 5 bases, with 13 bases remaining between them. The CDR3 has 14 residues. In nucleotides, the CDR3 is TGTGCCAGCAGCCGTACAGGTTCGACCGGGGAGCTGTTTTTT. Its protein product is CASSRTGSTGELFF. The full variable domain, rest sourced from reference TRBV28 and TRBJ2-2, is DVKVTQSSRYLVKRTGEKVFLECVQDMDHENMFWYRQDPGLGLRLIYFSYDVKMKEKGDIPEGYSVSREKKERFSLILESASTNQTSMYLCASSRTGSTGELFFGEGSRLTVL.

V and J are TRBV7-2 and TRBJ2-7, with 8 nucleotides matching TRBD1. V dropped 5 bases and J dropped 3; count of bases not matched to a gene: 9. The CDR3 contains 15 residues. Germline V gene sequence: CDR1 SGHTA, CDR2 FQGNSA. The CDR3 loop reads CASSRTGSYFYEQYF. The CDR3 region has the DNA TGTGCCAGCAGCAGGACAGGGTCTTACTTCTACGAGCAGTACTTC.

This chain joins TRBV5-4 and TRBJ2-5; TRBD2 might be the D (6 bases). V lost 4 bases and J lost 8, with 21 bases in between. CDR3 length equals 15 residues. Germline CDR1 is SGHNT and CDR2 is YYREEE (reference sequence). The CDR3 nucleotides are TGTGCCAGCAGCCGGGGTTCGGGAGCGGCAGTTACCCAGTACTTC. It is translated as CASSRGSGAAVTQYF.

V and J are TRBV2 and TRBJ2-5; possibly TRBD1 for D (5 bases). Trimming took off 5 bases at V and 3 bases at J, with 10 bases between the two ends. CDR1 and CDR2 from the germline V gene are SNHLY and FYNNEI. The CDR3 loop spans 13 amino acids. The DNA for the CDR3 is TGTGCCAGCAGTTTAGGGGTGGAAGAGACCCAGTACTTC. Protein sequence: CASSLGVEETQYF.